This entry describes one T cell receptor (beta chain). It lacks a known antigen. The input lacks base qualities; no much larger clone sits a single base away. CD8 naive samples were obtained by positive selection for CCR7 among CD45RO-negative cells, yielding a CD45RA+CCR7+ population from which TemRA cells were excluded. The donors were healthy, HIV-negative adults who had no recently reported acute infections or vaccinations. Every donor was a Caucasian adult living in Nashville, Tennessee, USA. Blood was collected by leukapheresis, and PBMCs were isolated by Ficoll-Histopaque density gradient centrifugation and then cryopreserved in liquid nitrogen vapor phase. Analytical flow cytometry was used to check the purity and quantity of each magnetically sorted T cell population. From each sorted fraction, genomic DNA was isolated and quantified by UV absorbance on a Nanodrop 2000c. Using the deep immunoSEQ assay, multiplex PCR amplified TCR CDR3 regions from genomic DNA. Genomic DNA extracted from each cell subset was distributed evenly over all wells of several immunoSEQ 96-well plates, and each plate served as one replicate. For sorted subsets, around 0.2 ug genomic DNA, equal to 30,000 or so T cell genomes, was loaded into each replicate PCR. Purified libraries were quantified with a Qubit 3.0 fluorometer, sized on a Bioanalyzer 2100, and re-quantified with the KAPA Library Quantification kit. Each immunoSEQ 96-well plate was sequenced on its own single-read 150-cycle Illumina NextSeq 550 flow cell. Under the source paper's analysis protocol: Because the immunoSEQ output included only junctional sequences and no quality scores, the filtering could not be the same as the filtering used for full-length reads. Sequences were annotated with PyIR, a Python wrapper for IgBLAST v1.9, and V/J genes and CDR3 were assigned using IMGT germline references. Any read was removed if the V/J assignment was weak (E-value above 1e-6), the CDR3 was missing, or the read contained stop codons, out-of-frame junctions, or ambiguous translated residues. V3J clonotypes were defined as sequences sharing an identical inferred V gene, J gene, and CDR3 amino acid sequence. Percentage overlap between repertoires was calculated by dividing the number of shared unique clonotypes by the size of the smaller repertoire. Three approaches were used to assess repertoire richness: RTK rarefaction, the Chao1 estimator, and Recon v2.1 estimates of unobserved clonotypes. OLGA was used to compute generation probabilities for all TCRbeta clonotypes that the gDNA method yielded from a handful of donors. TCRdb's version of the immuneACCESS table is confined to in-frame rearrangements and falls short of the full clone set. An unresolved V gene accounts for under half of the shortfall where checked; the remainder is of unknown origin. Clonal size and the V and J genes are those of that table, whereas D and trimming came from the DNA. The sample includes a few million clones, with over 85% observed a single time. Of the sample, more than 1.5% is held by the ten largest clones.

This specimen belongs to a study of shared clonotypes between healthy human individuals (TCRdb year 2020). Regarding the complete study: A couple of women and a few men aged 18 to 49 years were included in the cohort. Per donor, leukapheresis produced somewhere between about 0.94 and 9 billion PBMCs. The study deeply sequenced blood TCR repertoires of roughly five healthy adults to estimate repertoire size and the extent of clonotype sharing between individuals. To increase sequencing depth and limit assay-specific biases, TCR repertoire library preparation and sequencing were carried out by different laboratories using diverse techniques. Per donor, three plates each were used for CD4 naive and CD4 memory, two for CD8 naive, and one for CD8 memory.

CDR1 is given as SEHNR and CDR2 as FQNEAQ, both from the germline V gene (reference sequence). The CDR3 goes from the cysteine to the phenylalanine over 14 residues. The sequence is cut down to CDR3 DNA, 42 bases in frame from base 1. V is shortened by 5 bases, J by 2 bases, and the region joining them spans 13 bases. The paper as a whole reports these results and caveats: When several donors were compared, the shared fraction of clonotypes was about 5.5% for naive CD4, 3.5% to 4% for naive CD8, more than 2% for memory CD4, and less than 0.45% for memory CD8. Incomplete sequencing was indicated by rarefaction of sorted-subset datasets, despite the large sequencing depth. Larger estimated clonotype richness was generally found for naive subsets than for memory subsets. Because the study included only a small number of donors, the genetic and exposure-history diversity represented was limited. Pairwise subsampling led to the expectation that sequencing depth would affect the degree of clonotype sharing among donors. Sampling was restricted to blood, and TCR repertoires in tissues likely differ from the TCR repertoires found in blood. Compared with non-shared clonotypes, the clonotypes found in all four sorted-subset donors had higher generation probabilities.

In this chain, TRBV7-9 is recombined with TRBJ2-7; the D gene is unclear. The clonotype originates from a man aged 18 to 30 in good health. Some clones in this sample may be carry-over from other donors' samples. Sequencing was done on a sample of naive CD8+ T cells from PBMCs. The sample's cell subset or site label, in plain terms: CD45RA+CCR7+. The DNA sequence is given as TGTGCCAGCAGCGGACGTGAGTTACCCTACGAGCAGTACTTC. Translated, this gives CASSGRELPYEQYF.